The 8 T cell receptor beta chains below were found in one sample sequenced in a study of T cell repertoires in cytomegalovirus infection. Via MiXCR, TCRdb re-called the reads, giving one row per CDR3 protein. The sample carries about half a million distinct CDR3 sequences, roughly a third recorded once. For these receptors, no antigen is known. Sequencing was performed on cultured PBMCs, taken from culture after CMV antigen stimulation. The receptors derive from a human donor in good health (CMV status not recorded). Some clones in this sample may be carry-over from other donors' samples.

In this sample, this clonotype turned up a few times. The chain links TRBV7-2 to TRBJ1-4, with 8 bases lining up with TRBD1. Looked up from germline, CDR1 is SGHTA and CDR2 is FQGNSA. With 5 bases clipped from V and 7 bases from J, the junction kept 9 bases outside the gene matches. The CDR3 spans 15 residues. CDR3 sequence reads: CASSDRGRPGEKLFF. In DNA, the CDR3 is TGTGCCAGCAGCGACAGGGGAAGGCCGGGTGAAAAACTGTTTTTT.

This clonotype turned up a few times. V gene TRBV20-1 combines with J gene TRBJ2-7; TRBD1 matches at 7 bases. The CDR3 covers 12 residues. The V and J ends lost 6 bases and 3 bases, in that order; junction bases with no gene match: 5. Germline-derived CDR1 and CDR2 are DFQATT and SNEGSKA (reference sequence). The CDR3 loop is CSAPRDSYEQYF. CDR3 in DNA: TGCAGTGCGCCCCGGGACAGCTACGAGCAGTACTTC.

This clonotype was seen a few times. The chain couples TRBV7-2 to TRBJ1-4, with D perhaps TRBD1 (5 bases). The V end was cut by 2 bases, the J end by 6 bases, with 10 bases between. Germline loops: CDR1 SGHTA, CDR2 FQGNSA. The CDR3 runs 14 residues. CDR3 in DNA: TGTGCCAGCAGCTTAACGGCAGGGTATGAAAAACTGTTTTTT. As protein: CASSLTAGYEKLFF. The complete variable domain, with remaining parts taken from reference TRBV7-2 and TRBJ1-4, reads GAGVSQSPSNKVTEKGKDVELRCDPISGHTALYWYRQSLGQGLEFLIYFQGNSAPDKSGLPSDRFSAERTGGSVSTLTIQRTQQEDSAVYLCASSLTAGYEKLFFGSGTQLSVL.

V is TRBV19 and J is TRBJ2-1; maybe TRBD1 (7 bases). This CDR3 has 15 residues. Germline assignment: CDR1 LNHDA and CDR2 SQIVND (reference sequence). V lost 5 bases, J lost 4 bases, and 15 bases lay in between. CDR3 bases: TGTGCCAGTAGTCGTCAGGGGGAGGCTTACAATGAGCAGTTCTTC. It translates to CASSRQGEAYNEQFF.

The CDR3, as DNA: TGCGCCAGCAGCCGTAGCGGGAGTATCCTCTTCTTC. As protein: CASSRSGSILFF. This sequence joins TRBV4-3 and TRBJ2-1; 9 bases line up with TRBD2. CDR3 length equals 12 residues. Losses at the gene ends were 4 bases for V and 16 bases for J; bases not matched to a gene: 8. From germline, CDR1 is LGHNA and CDR2 YSLEER.

This clonotype was detected only a few times. This chain uses TRBV7-8 with TRBJ2-3; tentative D call: TRBD2 (6 bases). Trimming removed 3 bases from V and 0 bases from J, with 10 bases in between. The length of the CDR3 is 15 residues. Germline values: CDR1 SGHVS, CDR2 FQNEAQ. The CDR3: CASSFNSGSTDTQYF. The CDR3 DNA reads TGTGCCAGCAGCTTCAATAGCGGTAGCACAGATACGCAGTATTTT.

Note on this clonotype: Germline is not matched at one junction end, which may reflect a read error. The chain couples TRBV4-1 to TRBJ2-1; 7 bases are a match to TRBD2. Germline-derived CDR1 and CDR2 are MGHRA and YSYEKL. The CDR3 covers 14 residues. Here the CDR3 reads CAGSQDREVAEQFF. The CDR3 region has the DNA TGTGCCGGCAGCCAAGACCGGGAGGTCGCTGAGCAGTTCTTC.

This clonotype showed up just a few times. The rearrangement joins TRBV10-3 to TRBJ2-3; D is undetermined. Per the germline V gene, CDR1 is ENHRY and CDR2 is SYGVKD. The length of the CDR3 is 14 residues. V was clipped by 0 bases and J by 5 bases, with 9 bases between them. In DNA form, the CDR3 reads TGTGCCATCAGTGAGTCCGTGACGATAGATACGCAGTATTTT. Translating it yields CAISESVTIDTQYF.